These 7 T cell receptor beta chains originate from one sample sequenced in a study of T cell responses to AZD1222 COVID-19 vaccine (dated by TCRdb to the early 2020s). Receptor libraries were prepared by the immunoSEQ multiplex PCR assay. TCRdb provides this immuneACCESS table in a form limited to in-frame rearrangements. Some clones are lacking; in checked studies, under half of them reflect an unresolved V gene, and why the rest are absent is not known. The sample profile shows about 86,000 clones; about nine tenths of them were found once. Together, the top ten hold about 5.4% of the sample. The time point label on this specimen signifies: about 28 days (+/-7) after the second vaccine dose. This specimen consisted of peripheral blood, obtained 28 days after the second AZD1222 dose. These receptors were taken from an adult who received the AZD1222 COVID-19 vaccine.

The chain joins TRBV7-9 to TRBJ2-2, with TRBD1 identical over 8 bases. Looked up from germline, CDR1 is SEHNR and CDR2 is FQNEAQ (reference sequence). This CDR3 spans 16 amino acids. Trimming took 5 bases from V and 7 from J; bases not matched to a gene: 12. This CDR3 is CASSPRDRISFGELFF. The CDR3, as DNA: TGTGCCAGCAGCCCCAGGGACAGGATTTCTTTCGGGGAGCTGTTTTTT.

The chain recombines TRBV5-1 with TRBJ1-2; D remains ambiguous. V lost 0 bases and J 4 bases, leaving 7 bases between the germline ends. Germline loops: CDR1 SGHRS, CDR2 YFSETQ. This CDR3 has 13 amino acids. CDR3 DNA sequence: TGCGCCAGCAGCTTGGACCCGACCTATGGCTACACCTTC. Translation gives CASSLDPTYGYTF.

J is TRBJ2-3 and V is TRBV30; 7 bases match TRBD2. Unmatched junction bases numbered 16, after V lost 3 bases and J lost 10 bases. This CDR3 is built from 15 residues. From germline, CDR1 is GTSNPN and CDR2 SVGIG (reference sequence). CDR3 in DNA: TGTGCCTGGAGGGGCCAAGGCGGGGGTAACGGTCCGCAGTATTTT. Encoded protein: CAWRGQGGGNGPQYF.

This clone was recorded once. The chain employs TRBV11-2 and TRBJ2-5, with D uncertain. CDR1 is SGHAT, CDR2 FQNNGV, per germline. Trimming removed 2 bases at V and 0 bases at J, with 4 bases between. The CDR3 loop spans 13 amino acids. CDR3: CASSLPNQETQYF. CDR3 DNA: TGTGCCAGCAGCTTACCCAACCAAGAGACCCAGTACTTC.

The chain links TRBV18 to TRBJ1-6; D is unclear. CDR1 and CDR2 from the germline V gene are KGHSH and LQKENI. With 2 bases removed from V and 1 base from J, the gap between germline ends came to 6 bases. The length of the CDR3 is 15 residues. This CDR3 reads CASSPSGSYNSPLHF. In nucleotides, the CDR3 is TGTGCCAGCTCACCATCCGGGTCCTATAATTCACCCCTCCACTTT.

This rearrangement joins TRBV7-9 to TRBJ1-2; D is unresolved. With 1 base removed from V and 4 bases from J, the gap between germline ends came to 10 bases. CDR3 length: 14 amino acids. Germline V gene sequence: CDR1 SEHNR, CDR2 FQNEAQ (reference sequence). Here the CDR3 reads CASSLVADPYGYTF. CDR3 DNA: TGTGCCAGCAGCTTAGTGGCAGACCCCTATGGCTACACCTTC.

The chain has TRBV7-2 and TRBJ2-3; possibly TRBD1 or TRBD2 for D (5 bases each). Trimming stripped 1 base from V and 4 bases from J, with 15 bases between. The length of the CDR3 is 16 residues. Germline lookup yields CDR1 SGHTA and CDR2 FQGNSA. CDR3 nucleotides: TGTGCCAGCAGCTTAGGAGGGGCCAGGGTGCCAGATACGCAGTATTTT. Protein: CASSLGGARVPDTQYF. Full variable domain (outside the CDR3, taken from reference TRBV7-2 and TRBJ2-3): GAGVSQSPSNKVTEKGKDVELRCDPISGHTALYWYRQSLGQGLEFLIYFQGNSAPDKSGLPSDRFSAERTGGSVSTLTIQRTQQEDSAVYLCASSLGGARVPDTQYFGPGTRLTVL.